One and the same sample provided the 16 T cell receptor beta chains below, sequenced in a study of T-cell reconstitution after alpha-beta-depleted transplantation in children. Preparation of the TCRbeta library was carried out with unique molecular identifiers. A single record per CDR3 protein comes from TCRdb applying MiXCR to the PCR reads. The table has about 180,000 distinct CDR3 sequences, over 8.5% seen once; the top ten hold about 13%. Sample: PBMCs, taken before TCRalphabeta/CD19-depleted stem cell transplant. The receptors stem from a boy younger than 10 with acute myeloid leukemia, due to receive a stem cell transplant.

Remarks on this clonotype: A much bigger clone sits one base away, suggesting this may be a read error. CDR3 sequence reads: CDSILTDTQYF. CDR3 DNA sequence: TGTGACAGCATCCTGACAGATACGCAGTATTTT. J is TRBJ2-3 and V is TRBV5-6; no firm D call. The CDR3 length is 11 residues. The germline V gene has CDR1 SGHDT and CDR2 YYEEEE.

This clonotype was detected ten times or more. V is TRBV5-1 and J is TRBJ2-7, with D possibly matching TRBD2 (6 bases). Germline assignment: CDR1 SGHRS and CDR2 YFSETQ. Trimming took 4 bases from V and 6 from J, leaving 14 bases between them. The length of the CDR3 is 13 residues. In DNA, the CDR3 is TGCGCCAGCAGCATGTACGGGAGTAGCGAGCAGTACTTC. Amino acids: CASSMYGSSEQYF.

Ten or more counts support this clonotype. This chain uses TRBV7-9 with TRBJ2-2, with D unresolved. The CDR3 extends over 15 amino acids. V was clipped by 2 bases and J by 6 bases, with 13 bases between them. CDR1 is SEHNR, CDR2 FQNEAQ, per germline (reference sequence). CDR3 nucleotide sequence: TGTGCCAGCAGCTTACCCTTGAAAGGCGCCGGGGAGCTGTTTTTT. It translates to CASSLPLKGAGELFF.

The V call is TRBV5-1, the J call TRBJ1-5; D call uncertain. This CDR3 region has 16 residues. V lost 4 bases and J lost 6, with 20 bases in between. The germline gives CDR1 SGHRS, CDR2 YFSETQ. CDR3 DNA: TGCGCCAGCAGCCGGTCCACTGACCCGAGAGGTCAGCCCCAGCATTTT. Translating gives CASSRSTDPRGQPQHF.

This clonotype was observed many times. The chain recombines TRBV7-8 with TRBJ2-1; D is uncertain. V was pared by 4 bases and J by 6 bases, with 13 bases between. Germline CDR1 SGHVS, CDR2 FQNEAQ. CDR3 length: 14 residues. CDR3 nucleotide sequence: TGTGCCAGCAGCTCCGGGTCGGTCCCCAATGAGCAGTTCTTC. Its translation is CASSSGSVPNEQFF.

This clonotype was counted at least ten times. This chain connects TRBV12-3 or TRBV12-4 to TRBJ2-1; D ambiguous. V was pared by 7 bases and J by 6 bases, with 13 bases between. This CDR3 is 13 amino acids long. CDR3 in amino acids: CASNLLGRNEQFF. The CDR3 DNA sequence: TGTGCCAGCAACCTGCTAGGGCGCAATGAGCAGTTCTTC.

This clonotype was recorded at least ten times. The CDR3: CATIDGTSGDGTDTQYF. The CDR3 DNA reads TGTGCCACCATCGACGGGACTAGCGGGGACGGCACAGATACGCAGTATTTT. This chain joins TRBV10-3 and TRBJ2-3, with 13 bases identical to TRBD2. The ends lost 10 bases at V and 1 base at J; junction bases unmatched: 11. Germline-derived CDR1 and CDR2 are ENHRY and SYGVKD. This CDR3 spans 17 amino acids.

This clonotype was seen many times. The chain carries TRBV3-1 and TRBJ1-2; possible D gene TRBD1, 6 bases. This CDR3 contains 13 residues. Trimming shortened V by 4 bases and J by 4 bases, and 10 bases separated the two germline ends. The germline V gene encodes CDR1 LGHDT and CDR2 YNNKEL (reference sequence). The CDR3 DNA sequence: TGTGCCAGCAGCCGCCAGGGGAGCTATGGCTACACCTTC. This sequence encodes CASSRQGSYGYTF. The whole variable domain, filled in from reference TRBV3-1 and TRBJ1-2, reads DTAVSQTPKYLVTQMGNDKSIKCEQNLGHDTMYWYKQDSKKFLKIMFSYNNKELIINETVPNRFSPKSPDKAHLNLHINSLELGDSAVYFCASSRQGSYGYTFGSGTRLTVV.

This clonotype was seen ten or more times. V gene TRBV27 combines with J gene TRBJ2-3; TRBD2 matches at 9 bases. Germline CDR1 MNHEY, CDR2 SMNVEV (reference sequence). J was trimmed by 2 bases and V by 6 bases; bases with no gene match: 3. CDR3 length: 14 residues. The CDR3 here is CASRLAGFTDTQYF. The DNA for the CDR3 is TGTGCCAGCAGACTAGCGGGTTTCACAGATACGCAGTATTTT.

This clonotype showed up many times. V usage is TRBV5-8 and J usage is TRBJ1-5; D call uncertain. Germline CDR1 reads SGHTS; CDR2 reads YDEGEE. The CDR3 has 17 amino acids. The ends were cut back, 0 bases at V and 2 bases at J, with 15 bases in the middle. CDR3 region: CASSLVSGGFGNQPQHF. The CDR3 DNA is TGTGCCAGCAGCTTGGTGTCAGGAGGGTTTGGCAATCAGCCCCAGCATTTT. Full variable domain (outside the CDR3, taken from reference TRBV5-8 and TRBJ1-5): EAGVTQSPTHLIKTRGQQATLRCSPISGHTSVYWYQQALGLGLQFLLWYDEGEERNRGNFPPRFSGRQFPNYSSELNVNALELEDSALYLCASSLVSGGFGNQPQHFGDGTRLSIL.

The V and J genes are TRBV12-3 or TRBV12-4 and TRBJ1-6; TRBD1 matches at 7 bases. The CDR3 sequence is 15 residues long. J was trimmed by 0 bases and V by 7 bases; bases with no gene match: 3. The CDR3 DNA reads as TGTGCCAGCACCCGACAGGGCTCCTATAATTCACCCCTCCACTTT. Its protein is CASTRQGSYNSPLHF.

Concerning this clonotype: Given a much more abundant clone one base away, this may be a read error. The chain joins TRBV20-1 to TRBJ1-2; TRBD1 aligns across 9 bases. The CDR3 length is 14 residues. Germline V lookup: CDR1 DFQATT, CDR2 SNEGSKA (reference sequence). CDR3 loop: CSARDQGLTGGYPF. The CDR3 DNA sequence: TGCAGTGCTAGAGACCAGGGGCTTACAGGGGGCTACCCCTTC.

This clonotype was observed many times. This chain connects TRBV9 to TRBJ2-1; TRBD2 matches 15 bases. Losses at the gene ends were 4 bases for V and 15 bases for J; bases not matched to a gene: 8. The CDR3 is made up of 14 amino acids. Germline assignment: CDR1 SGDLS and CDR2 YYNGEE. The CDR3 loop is CASSRGLAGGLGFF. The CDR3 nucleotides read TGTGCCAGCAGCCGAGGACTAGCGGGGGGGCTCGGGTTCTTC. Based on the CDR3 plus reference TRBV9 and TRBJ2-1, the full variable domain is DSGVTQTPKHLITATGQRVTLRCSPRSGDLSVYWYQQSLDQGLQFLIQYYNGEERAKGNILERFSAQQFPDLHSELNLSSLELGDSALYFCASSRGLAGGLGFFGPGTRLTVL.

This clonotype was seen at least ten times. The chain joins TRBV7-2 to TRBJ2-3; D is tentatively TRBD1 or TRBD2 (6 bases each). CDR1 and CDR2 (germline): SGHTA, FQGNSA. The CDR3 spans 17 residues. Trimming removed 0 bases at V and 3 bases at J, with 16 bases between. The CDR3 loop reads CASSLATGGPRTDTQYF. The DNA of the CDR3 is TGTGCCAGCAGCTTAGCAACCGGGGGCCCCAGGACAGATACGCAGTATTTT. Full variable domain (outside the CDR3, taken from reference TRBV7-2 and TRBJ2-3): GAGVSQSPSNKVTEKGKDVELRCDPISGHTALYWYRQSLGQGLEFLIYFQGNSAPDKSGLPSDRFSAERTGGSVSTLTIQRTQQEDSAVYLCASSLATGGPRTDTQYFGPGTRLTVL.

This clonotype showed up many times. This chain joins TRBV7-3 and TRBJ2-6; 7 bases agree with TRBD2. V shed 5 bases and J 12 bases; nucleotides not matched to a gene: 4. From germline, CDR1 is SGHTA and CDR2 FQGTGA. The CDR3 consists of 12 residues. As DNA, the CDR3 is TGTGCCAGCAGCCCTGGGGGGGGCGTCCTGACTTTC. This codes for CASSPGGGVLTF.

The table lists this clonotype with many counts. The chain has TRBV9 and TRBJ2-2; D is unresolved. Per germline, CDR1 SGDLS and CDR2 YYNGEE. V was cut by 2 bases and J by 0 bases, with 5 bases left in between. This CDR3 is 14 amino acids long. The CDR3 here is CASSVYPNTGELFF. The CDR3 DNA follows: TGTGCCAGCAGCGTGTATCCGAACACCGGGGAGCTGTTTTTT.